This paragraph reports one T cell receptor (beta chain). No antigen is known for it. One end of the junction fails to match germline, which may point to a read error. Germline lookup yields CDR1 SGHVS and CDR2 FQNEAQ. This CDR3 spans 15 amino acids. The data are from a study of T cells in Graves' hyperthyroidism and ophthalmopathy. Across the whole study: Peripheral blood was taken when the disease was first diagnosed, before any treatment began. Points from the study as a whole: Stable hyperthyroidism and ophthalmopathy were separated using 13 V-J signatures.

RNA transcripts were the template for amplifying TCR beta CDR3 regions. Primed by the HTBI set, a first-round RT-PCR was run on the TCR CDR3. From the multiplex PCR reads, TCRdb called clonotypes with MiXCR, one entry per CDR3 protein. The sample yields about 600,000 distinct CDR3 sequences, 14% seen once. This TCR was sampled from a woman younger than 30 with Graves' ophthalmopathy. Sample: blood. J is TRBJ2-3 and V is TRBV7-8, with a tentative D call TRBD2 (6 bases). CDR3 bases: TGTGCCAGCAGCTTCATCGGGACTGCCGCAGATACGCAGTGTTTT. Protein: CASSFIGTAADTQCF.